Below, 17 T cell receptor beta chains from the same sample are listed, as sequenced in a study of T cell responses to AZD1222 COVID-19 vaccine. Method: immunoSEQ multiplex PCR; TCRdb's copy keeps in-frame clones and lacks some. The table has approximately 160,000 clones, 90% to 95% seen once. Sample: peripheral blood, taken on day 0 of AZD1222 vaccination. These receptors were collected from an adult in good health.

This clone occurred once. The V call is TRBV2, the J call TRBJ2-7; 8 nucleotides line up with TRBD2. V lost 8 bases, J lost 3 bases, and 3 bases stayed unmatched. Germline CDR1 is SNHLY and CDR2 is FYNNEI. This CDR3 comprises 12 residues. The CDR3 loop is CASGRGGYEQYF. The CDR3 DNA is TGTGCCAGCGGCCGGGGGGGCTACGAGCAGTACTTC.

CDR3 bases: TGCGCCAGCAGCCAAGATATGGTAGCCACAGATACGCAGTATTTT. Translating gives CASSQDMVATDTQYF. The chain links TRBV4-1 to TRBJ2-3; D call uncertain. With 0 bases removed from V and 2 bases from J, the gap between germline ends came to 9 bases. Germline-derived CDR1 and CDR2 are MGHRA and YSYEKL. The CDR3 covers 15 residues.

The genes are TRBV2 and TRBJ1-2, with a weak D call TRBD1 (6 bases). Deletions cut 5 bases from V and 0 bases from J, with 10 bases between. This CDR3 region has 14 residues. The germline V gene has CDR1 SNHLY and CDR2 FYNNEI. Here the CDR3 reads CASSTDSANYGYTF. CDR3 DNA sequence: TGTGCCAGCAGTACGGACAGTGCTAACTATGGCTACACCTTC.

On this clone itself: One end of the junction is discordant with germline, which a read error may explain. The rearrangement links TRBV28 to TRBJ2-1; 8 positions agree with TRBD2. The germline gives CDR1 MDHEN, CDR2 SYDVKM. The CDR3 is 15 residues long. In nucleotides, the CDR3 is TGTGCCAGCGGTTTTTGGCGGGGGGACTACAATGAGCAGTTCTTC. This translates into CASGFWRGDYNEQFF.

V is TRBV3-1 (or the pseudogene TRBV3-2) and J is TRBJ1-4, with 7 bases identical to TRBD1. In germline, CDR1 is LGHDT, CDR2 YNNKEL (reference sequence). CDR3 length: 15 amino acids. V lost 2 bases and J lost 7; bases outside the gene matches: 7. The CDR3 loop reads CASSQRTGGGEKLFF. CDR3 DNA sequence: TGTGCCAGCAGCCAACGGACAGGCGGCGGTGAAAAACTGTTTTTT.

The chain links TRBV5-6 to TRBJ1-6, with D perhaps TRBD1 (5 bases). V was clipped by 3 bases and J by 5 bases, with 9 bases between them. The CDR3 covers 14 residues. CDR1 is SGHDT, CDR2 YYEEEE, per germline. The DNA of the CDR3 is TGTGCCAGCAGCTGGGGGGGGAATAATTCACCCCTCCACTTT. It specifies CASSWGGNNSPLHF.

V and J are TRBV29-1 and TRBJ1-2; unclear D gene. This CDR3 region has 13 residues. Germline assignment: CDR1 SQVTM and CDR2 ANQGSEA. Trimming stripped 2 bases from V and 8 bases from J, with 15 bases between. This CDR3 reads CSVELSRSDGYTF. For the CDR3, the DNA is TGCAGCGTTGAACTATCCAGATCGGACGGCTACACCTTC.

The rearrangement links TRBV7-8 to TRBJ1-3; D not certain. Per the germline V gene, CDR1 is SGHVS and CDR2 is FQNEAQ. There are 14 residues in the CDR3. V was pared by 4 bases and J by 2 bases, with 9 bases between. The CDR3 protein is CASSYSLPGNTIYF. As DNA, the CDR3 is TGTGCCAGCAGCTACTCCCTCCCTGGAAACACCATATATTTT.

The gene calls are TRBV10-3 and TRBJ1-1, with D perhaps TRBD1 (5 bases). Per the germline V gene, CDR1 is ENHRY and CDR2 is SYGVKD. V was pared by 11 bases and J by 4 bases, with 20 bases between. The CDR3 covers 14 residues. The CDR3 reads CAGRGGSASTEAFF. The CDR3 region has the DNA TGTGCCGGACGGGGCGGATCAGCGAGCACTGAAGCTTTCTTT.

The CDR3 coding sequence is TGTGCCAGCAGCGTCGGACTAGCGGGGCTGAGCTCCTACAATGAGCAGTTCTTC. It is translated as CASSVGLAGLSSYNEQFF. The V and J genes are TRBV9 and TRBJ2-1; 12 bases agree with TRBD2. The CDR3 loop spans 18 amino acids. After removal of 2 bases from V and 0 bases from J, the junction contained 6 bases not matched to a gene. Germline V gives CDR1 SGDLS, CDR2 YYNGEE.

The chain couples TRBV11-1 to TRBJ1-1; D may be TRBD1 (5 bases). The germline V gene encodes CDR1 SGHAT and CDR2 FQDESV (reference sequence). The ends were cut back, 4 bases at V and 3 bases at J, with 15 bases in the middle. There are 15 residues in the CDR3. CDR3 amino acids: CASSSILRGDTEAFF. CDR3 in DNA: TGTGCCAGCAGCTCCATACTCCGGGGGGACACTGAAGCTTTCTTT.

V gene TRBV6-1 combines with J gene TRBJ1-5; 7 nucleotides line up with TRBD1. This CDR3 is built from 16 residues. The J segment lost 4 bases and the V segment lost 2 bases, leaving 8 bases of the junction unmatched. The V gene's germline CDR1 is MNHNS and CDR2 SASEGT. CDR3 sequence reads: CASSEIWAGGNQPQHF. CDR3 DNA sequence: TGTGCCAGCAGTGAAATTTGGGCAGGGGGGAATCAGCCCCAGCATTTT.

The chain carries TRBV6-5 and TRBJ2-1; the D gene is possibly TRBD1 (6 bases). The ends were cut back, 4 bases at V and 0 bases at J, with 13 bases in the middle. The CDR3 covers 16 residues. Germline values: CDR1 MNHEY, CDR2 SVGAGI. CDR3 DNA: TGTGCCAGCAGTTCCGGACAGCCGAGCTCCTACAATGAGCAGTTCTTC. This encodes CASSSGQPSSYNEQFF.

This clone was found a few times. The CDR3 sequence is CATSRVQGQRKLFF. DNA of the CDR3: TGTGCCACCAGCAGAGTCCAGGGACAACGAAAACTGTTTTTT. The chain has TRBV15 and TRBJ1-4; D possibly corresponds to TRBD1 (6 bases). The germline V gene has CDR1 LNHNV and CDR2 YYDKDF (reference sequence). The CDR3 runs 14 residues. The V end lost 1 base, the J end lost 10 bases, and 13 bases lay between the germline ends.

This chain uses TRBV19 with TRBJ2-6, with D maybe TRBD1 (6 bases). The CDR3 is 17 residues long. Germline CDR1 LNHDA, CDR2 SQIVND (reference sequence). V was shortened by 6 bases and J by 0 bases, with 15 bases between the two germline ends. This CDR3 is CASSLDSHYSGANVLTF. CDR3 DNA: TGTGCCAGTAGCTTGGACAGCCACTACTCTGGGGCCAACGTCCTGACTTTC.

This rearrangement joins TRBV19 to TRBJ2-7; 7 nucleotides align to TRBD1. Germline V CDR1 and CDR2: LNHDA, SQIVND (reference sequence). Germline trimming cut 5 bases from V and 0 bases from J; bases unmatched to any gene: 7. This CDR3 contains 15 residues. CDR3 amino acids: CASSSGTANSYEQYF. The CDR3 coding sequence is TGTGCCAGTAGTTCCGGGACAGCGAACTCCTACGAGCAGTACTTC.

The chain employs TRBV2 and TRBJ2-1; 7 bases map to TRBD1. Germline loops: CDR1 SNHLY, CDR2 FYNNEI. The CDR3 covers 14 residues. V lost 6 bases to trimming and J lost 4 bases; unmatched junction nucleotides: 6. The CDR3 sequence: CASRRDRPYNEQFF. As DNA, the CDR3 is TGTGCCAGCAGACGGGACAGACCATACAATGAGCAGTTCTTC.